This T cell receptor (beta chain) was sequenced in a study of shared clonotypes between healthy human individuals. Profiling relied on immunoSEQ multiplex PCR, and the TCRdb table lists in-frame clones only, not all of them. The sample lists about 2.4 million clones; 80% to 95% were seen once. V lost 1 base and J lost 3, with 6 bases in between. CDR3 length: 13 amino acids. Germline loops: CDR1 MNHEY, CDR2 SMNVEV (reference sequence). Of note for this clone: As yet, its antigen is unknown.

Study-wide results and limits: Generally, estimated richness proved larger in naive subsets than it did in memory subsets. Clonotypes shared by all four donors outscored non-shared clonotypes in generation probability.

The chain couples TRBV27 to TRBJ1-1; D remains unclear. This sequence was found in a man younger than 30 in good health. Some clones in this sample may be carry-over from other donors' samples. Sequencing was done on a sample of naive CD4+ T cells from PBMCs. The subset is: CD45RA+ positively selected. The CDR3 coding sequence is TGTGCCAGCAGTTTATGGGTGGACACTGAAGCTTTCTTT. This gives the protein CASSLWVDTEAFF.